The next 32 T cell receptor beta chains were all read from a single sample in a study of blood T cells in healthy people across ages. PCR was performed a second time for roughly 7 to 11 cycles using a sample-barcoded 5' primer and a J-beta primer mix. From the 5' RACE reads, TCRdb called clonotypes with MiXCR, one entry per CDR3 protein. The sample shows about 1.4 million distinct CDR3 sequences, 55% to 75% of them seen only once. Sequenced material: blood. The receptors here all came from a man younger than 35 in good health.

V is TRBV20-1 and J is TRBJ2-5; TRBD2 aligns across 13 bases. The V segment lost 8 bases and the J segment 5 bases; nucleotides outside the gene matches: 8. CDR1 DFQATT and CDR2 SNEGSKA come from the germline V gene (reference sequence). The CDR3 length is 14 residues. This CDR3 reads CSSQGLAGLETQYF. Written as DNA, the CDR3 is TGCAGTTCCCAGGGACTAGCGGGACTGGAGACCCAGTACTTC.

V usage is TRBV20-1 and J usage is TRBJ2-1, with D perhaps TRBD2 (6 bases). CDR3 length: 15 amino acids. The ends were cut back, 3 bases at V and 0 bases at J, with 12 bases in the middle. Germline-derived CDR1 and CDR2 are DFQATT and SNEGSKA (reference sequence). The chain's CDR3 is CSASSRGSSYNEQFF. For the CDR3, the DNA is TGCAGTGCTAGTAGCCGGGGGAGCTCCTACAATGAGCAGTTCTTC.

The chain has TRBV2 and TRBJ2-7, with TRBD1 identical over 7 bases. From germline, CDR1 is SNHLY and CDR2 FYNNEI. The trim removed 3 bases at V and 2 bases at J, leaving 10 bases unmatched. This CDR3 is built from 16 residues. CDR3 nucleotides: TGTGCCAGCAGTGATGTAGACAGGGAATGGACCTACGAGCAGTACTTC. Protein: CASSDVDREWTYEQYF.

This rearrangement joins TRBV6-5 to TRBJ2-1, with 11 bases identical to TRBD1. V lost 2 bases to trimming and J lost 5 bases; unmatched junction nucleotides: 2. Germline V CDR1 and CDR2: MNHEY, SVGAGI. The length of the CDR3 is 15 residues. The CDR3 reads CASSYGTGGNNEQFF. The CDR3 DNA follows: TGTGCCAGCAGTTACGGGACAGGGGGGAACAATGAGCAGTTCTTC.

This clonotype came up a few times. The chain has TRBV5-1 and TRBJ2-7; 7 positions agree with TRBD1. Trimming took 0 bases from V and 3 from J; bases not matched to a gene: 6. Germline V gives CDR1 SGHRS, CDR2 YFSETQ. CDR3 length equals 15 residues. The CDR3 sequence: CASSLEGQFFYEQYF. DNA of the CDR3: TGCGCCAGCAGCTTGGAGGGACAGTTTTTCTACGAGCAGTACTTC. Full variable domain (rest looked up from reference TRBV5-1 and TRBJ2-7): KAGVTQTPRYLIKTRGQQVTLSCSPISGHRSVSWYQQTPGQGLQFLFEYFSETQRNKGNFPGRFSGRQFSNSRSEMNVSTLELGDSALYLCASSLEGQFFYEQYFGPGTRLTVT.

The V and J genes are TRBV6-5 and TRBJ2-5; D gene ambiguous. The V end was cut by 4 bases, the J end by 7 bases, with 16 bases between. Germline CDR1 MNHEY, CDR2 SVGAGI. CDR3 length equals 14 residues. The CDR3 nucleotides read TGTGCCAGCAGTTTCCTGCTAGAATCCGCGACCCAGTACTTC. Its protein is CASSFLLESATQYF.

CDR3 nucleotides: TGCAGTGTTCCGCAGGGAGGCACAGATACGCAGTATTTT. Translation: CSVPQGGTDTQYF. V gene TRBV20-1 combines with J gene TRBJ2-3; D may correspond to TRBD1 or TRBD2 (5 bases each). Germline CDR1 and CDR2: DFQATT and SNEGSKA (reference sequence). The CDR3 spans 13 residues. The V gene lost 7 bases and the J gene lost 1 base, with 12 bases spanning the gap.

This chain joins TRBV29-1 and TRBJ1-2, with 10 nucleotides matching TRBD1. The CDR3 covers 12 residues. V lost 7 bases and J lost 7; bases outside the gene matches: 6. CDR1 and CDR2 from the germline V gene are SQVTM and ANQGSEA. The DNA for the CDR3 is TGCAGCGGGTGGGACAGGGGTTCTGGCTACACCTTC. The encoded protein is CSGWDRGSGYTF. Full variable domain (outside the CDR3, taken from reference TRBV29-1 and TRBJ1-2): SAVISQKPSRDICQRGTSLTIQCQVDSQVTMMFWYRQQPGQSLTLIATANQGSEATYESGFVIDKFPISRPNLTFSTLTVSNMSPEDSSIYLCSGWDRGSGYTFGSGTRLTVV.

J is TRBJ2-3 and V is TRBV7-8, with TRBD1 identical over 9 bases. Germline loops: CDR1 SGHVS, CDR2 FQNEAQ. Trimming at V came to 4 bases and at J to 4 bases, leaving 6 bases not matched to a gene. The CDR3 is 15 amino acids. This CDR3 reads CASSSDRGRADTQYF. CDR3 DNA: TGTGCCAGCAGCTCCGACAGGGGGAGGGCAGATACGCAGTATTTT. Together with reference TRBV7-8 and TRBJ2-3, the CDR3 gives the full variable domain: GAGVSQSPRYKVAKRGQDVALRCDPISGHVSLFWYQQALGQGPEFLTYFQNEAQLDKSGLPSDRFFAERPEGSVSTLKIQRTQQEDSAVYLCASSSDRGRADTQYFGPGTRLTVL.

The rearrangement links TRBV7-9 to TRBJ2-7, with TRBD1 matching 7 bases. Germline assignment: CDR1 SEHNR and CDR2 FQNEAQ (reference sequence). V trimming: 10 bases; J trimming: 3 bases; junction bases outside the gene matches: 9. The CDR3 spans 13 residues. The DNA of the CDR3 is TGTGCCACCTTGGACAGGACAGGCTACGAGCAGTACTTC. Translation gives CATLDRTGYEQYF. Combining the CDR3 with reference TRBV7-9 and TRBJ2-7 gives the whole variable domain DTGVSQNPRHKITKRGQNVTFRCDPISEHNRLYWYRQTLGQGPEFLTYFQNEAQLEKSRLLSDRFSAERPKGSFSTLEIQRTEQGDSAMYLCATLDRTGYEQYFGPGTRLTVT.

This sequence joins TRBV2 and TRBJ2-1; 9 bases match TRBD1. Germline CDR1 reads SNHLY; CDR2 reads FYNNEI. The CDR3 spans 15 residues. Germline trimming cut 4 bases from V and 1 base from J; bases unmatched to any gene: 2. DNA of the CDR3: TGTGCCAGCAGTGTCGACAGGGGGTCCTACAATGAGCAGTTCTTC. This encodes CASSVDRGSYNEQFF.

There are a few counts of this clonotype. The chain joins TRBV20-1 to TRBJ2-5; no clear D gene. The germline V gene encodes CDR1 DFQATT and CDR2 SNEGSKA (reference sequence). The CDR3 extends over 16 amino acids. Trimming took 4 bases from V and 3 from J, leaving 21 bases between them. The CDR3: CSAIPQHGSAKETQYF. The CDR3 bases are TGCAGTGCTATACCTCAACACGGGTCCGCGAAAGAGACCCAGTACTTC.

This clonotype was seen a handful of times. The gene calls are TRBV9 and TRBJ2-3, with no clear D. This CDR3 comprises 13 residues. V shed 0 bases and J shed 0 bases, with 2 bases lying between them. CDR1 is SGDLS and CDR2 is YYNGEE in the germline V gene. CDR3 loop: CASSVVSTDTQYF. CDR3 nucleotides: TGTGCCAGCAGCGTAGTTAGCACAGATACGCAGTATTTT.

The CDR3 coding sequence is TGTGCCAGCAGCAACAACAGGGGTCCCTCCTACGAGCAGTACTTC. This encodes CASSNNRGPSYEQYF. The chain employs TRBV7-2 and TRBJ2-7; TRBD1 agrees at 7 bases. V was pared by 5 bases and J by 0 bases, with 7 bases of the junction left unmatched. The CDR3 contains 15 residues. Germline V lookup: CDR1 SGHTA, CDR2 FQGNSA.

The CDR3 loop is CASSQEIGGTDTQYF. Here the CDR3 DNA reads TGTGCCAGCAGCCAAGAAATTGGTGGCACAGATACGCAGTATTTT. The V call is TRBV3-1, the J call TRBJ2-3; D is uncertain. V was trimmed by 0 bases and J by 1 base, leaving 8 bases between them. This CDR3 contains 15 residues. CDR1 LGHDT and CDR2 YNNKEL come from the germline V gene (reference sequence).

This clonotype was counted between two and nine times. The genes are TRBV15 and TRBJ2-7, with a tentative D call TRBD1 (5 bases). The CDR3 totals 15 residues. Trimming cost V 5 bases and J 3 bases, with 17 bases left between them. Germline-derived CDR1 and CDR2 are LNHNV and YYDKDF (reference sequence). CDR3 nucleotides: TGTGCCACCAGCGCCGGCAAGGACATAGTCTACGAGCAGTACTTC. Translation gives CATSAGKDIVYEQYF.

This CDR3 reads CSGDRTARNEQFF. The CDR3, as DNA: TGCAGCGGTGATCGGACAGCCAGGAATGAGCAGTTCTTC. The chain carries TRBV29-1 and TRBJ2-1; D may be TRBD1 (6 bases). The CDR3 is 13 amino acids. V shed 7 bases and J shed 7 bases, with 17 bases lying between them. Germline CDR1 reads SQVTM; CDR2 reads ANQGSEA.

This CDR3 is CSVLDNLGHEQYF. In DNA, the CDR3 is TGCAGCGTTCTGGACAATTTAGGGCACGAGCAGTACTTC. This chain connects TRBV29-1 to TRBJ2-4; D is possibly TRBD1 (5 bases). The last part of the DNA fits TRBJ2-7 better; the J call may be wrong. Germline V gene lookup returns CDR1 SQVTM and CDR2 ANQGSEA. CDR3 length: 13 amino acids.

V usage is TRBV11-2 and J usage is TRBJ1-2; no definite D call. CDR1 and CDR2 from the germline V gene are SGHAT and FQNNGV. The V gene lost 1 base and the J gene lost 7 bases, with 16 bases spanning the gap. The CDR3 is 15 amino acids. CDR3 protein: CASSLVGQVMGGYTF. CDR3 in DNA: TGTGCCAGCAGCTTAGTAGGGCAGGTTATGGGTGGCTACACCTTC. The whole variable domain, filled in from reference TRBV11-2 and TRBJ1-2, reads EAGVAQSPRYKIIEKRQSVAFWCNPISGHATLYWYQQILGQGPKLLIQFQNNGVVDDSQLPKDRFSAERLKGVDSTLKIQPAKLEDSAVYLCASSLVGQVMGGYTFGSGTRLTVV.

The rearrangement joins TRBV7-2 to TRBJ2-1; 11 bases agree with TRBD2. The CDR3 runs to 16 residues. CDR1 is SGHTA and CDR2 is FQGNSA in the germline V gene. Losses at the gene ends were 1 base for V and 8 bases for J; bases not matched to a gene: 7. In DNA, the CDR3 is TGTGCCAGCAGCTTAGGTAGCGGGAGGGCCGTCGATGAGCAGTTCTTC. Protein product: CASSLGSGRAVDEQFF. Variable domain in full (rest from reference TRBV7-2 and TRBJ2-1): GAGVSQSPSNKVTEKGKDVELRCDPISGHTALYWYRQSLGQGLEFLIYFQGNSAPDKSGLPSDRFSAERTGGSVSTLTIQRTQQEDSAVYLCASSLGSGRAVDEQFFGPGTRLTVL.

The chain recombines TRBV7-9 with TRBJ1-2; possible D gene TRBD1, 6 bases. The CDR3 is 14 residues long. Germline loops: CDR1 SEHNR, CDR2 FQNEAQ (reference sequence). V was cut by 5 bases and J by 9 bases, with 19 bases left in between. The CDR3 sequence is CASSPRGALNSYTF. The CDR3 DNA follows: TGTGCCAGCAGCCCTAGGGGGGCTCTTAATAGCTACACCTTC. Drawing the rest from reference TRBV7-9 and TRBJ1-2, the complete variable domain is DTGVSQNPRHKITKRGQNVTFRCDPISEHNRLYWYRQTLGQGPEFLTYFQNEAQLEKSRLLSDRFSAERPKGSFSTLEIQRTEQGDSAMYLCASSPRGALNSYTFGSGTRLTVV.

With regard to this clonotype: A read error may account for a junction end that differs from germline. The chain combines TRBV3-1 with TRBJ2-3; 16 bases map to TRBD2. CDR3 size: 18 residues. The germline V gene has CDR1 LGHDT and CDR2 YNNKEL (reference sequence). The CDR3 DNA follows: TGTACCAGCAGCCGACTGGGACTAGCGGGGGGGCAGGCAGATACGCAGTATTTT. Residues: CTSSRLGLAGGQADTQYF.

The gene calls are TRBV7-9 and TRBJ1-2; 8 bases agree with TRBD1. CDR3 length: 13 residues. The germline CDR1 and CDR2 sequences are SEHNR and FQNEAQ (reference sequence). With V trimmed by 2 bases and J by 8 bases, 4 bases remained unmatched. For the CDR3, the DNA is TGTGCCAGCAGCTTAAGGACAGGGCAGGGCTACACCTTC. It is translated as CASSLRTGQGYTF.

The V call is TRBV10-3, the J call TRBJ2-3; no reliable D call. Deletions cut 4 bases from V and 4 bases from J, with 15 bases between. The CDR3 totals 15 residues. Germline CDR1 and CDR2: ENHRY and SYGVKD. The chain's CDR3 is CAISVKACYSDTQYF. In DNA form, the CDR3 reads TGTGCCATCAGTGTAAAGGCGTGTTACTCAGATACGCAGTATTTT.

The rearrangement links TRBV29-1 to TRBJ2-2; 8 bases match TRBD1. V was pared by 5 bases and J by 1 base, with 3 bases of the junction left unmatched. Germline V gene lookup returns CDR1 SQVTM and CDR2 ANQGSEA. CDR3 length: 14 residues. The CDR3 nucleotides read TGCAGCGTTTTCGGGACAGGGAACACCGGGGAGCTGTTTTTT. Translation gives CSVFGTGNTGELFF.

This chain connects TRBV6-5 to TRBJ1-6; D gene uncertain. This CDR3 comprises 13 residues. V was pared by 6 bases and J by 5 bases, with 8 bases between. The germline V gene encodes CDR1 MNHEY and CDR2 SVGAGI. The CDR3 DNA reads as TGTGCCAGCAGACCTATACATAATTCACCCCTCCACTTT. This encodes CASRPIHNSPLHF.

This clonotype was recorded once. This chain connects TRBV25-1 to TRBJ1-6; 8 positions agree with TRBD1. The CDR3 spans 14 residues. Germline V CDR1 and CDR2: MGHDK, SYGVNS. V lost 6 bases, J lost 7 bases, and 5 bases stayed unmatched. CDR3 residues: CASRLQGENSPLHF. CDR3 sequence (DNA): TGTGCCAGCAGATTACAGGGGGAAAATTCACCCCTCCACTTT.

This clonotype came up once. A junction boundary mismatches the germline segment, possibly from a read error. The chain employs TRBV10-3 and TRBJ1-6, with 8 bases aligning to TRBD1. The CDR3 extends over 16 amino acids. The germline V gene encodes CDR1 ENHRY and CDR2 SYGVKD. The CDR3: CAVSESTGGKRSPLHF. CDR3 sequence (DNA): TGTGCCGTCAGTGAGTCTACAGGGGGGAAACGCTCACCCCTCCACTTT.

This rearrangement joins TRBV10-3 to TRBJ2-7; TRBD2 matches 13 bases. V trimming: 4 bases; J trimming: 4 bases; junction bases outside the gene matches: 4. Germline V gives CDR1 ENHRY, CDR2 SYGVKD. This CDR3 spans 15 amino acids. Here the CDR3 DNA reads TGTGCCATCAGTGGGACTAGCGGGAGAAAATACGAGCAGTACTTC. Its protein product is CAISGTSGRKYEQYF.

This clonotype was seen a single time. This chain joins TRBV29-1 and TRBJ1-2, with a weak D call TRBD1 (5 bases). V was clipped by 6 bases and J by 7 bases, with 12 bases between them. This CDR3 has 11 residues. Germline CDR1 reads SQVTM; CDR2 reads ANQGSEA. The CDR3 protein is CSVGGAGGYTF. In DNA, the CDR3 is TGCAGCGTGGGAGGGGCGGGTGGCTACACCTTC. The variable domain in full, completed from reference TRBV29-1 and TRBJ1-2, reads SAVISQKPSRDICQRGTSLTIQCQVDSQVTMMFWYRQQPGQSLTLIATANQGSEATYESGFVIDKFPISRPNLTFSTLTVSNMSPEDSSIYLCSVGGAGGYTFGSGTRLTVV.

The chain has TRBV4-1 and TRBJ1-1, with D possibly being TRBD1 (5 bases). Germline V gives CDR1 MGHRA, CDR2 YSYEKL. V gave up 4 bases and J gave up 1 base, with 13 bases separating them. The CDR3 is 15 amino acids. CDR3 region: CASSPRTLSNTEAFF. The CDR3 nucleotides are TGCGCCAGCAGCCCGAGGACACTATCGAACACTGAAGCTTTCTTT.

The genes are TRBV20-1 and TRBJ2-7; TRBD1 matches 8 bases. From germline, CDR1 is DFQATT and CDR2 SNEGSKA (reference sequence). The CDR3 contains 13 residues. V shed 1 base, J shed 3 bases, and the junction held 2 bases outside the gene matches. The CDR3 nucleotides read TGCAGTGCTAGAGGACAGGGGTACTACGAGCAGTACTTC. It codes for CSARGQGYYEQYF.